These 14 T cell receptor beta chains came from one sample sequenced in a study of blood T cells in healthy people across ages. It was with a sample-barcoded 5' primer and a J-beta primer mix that a second PCR of roughly 7 to 11 cycles was run. TCRdb fed the 5' RACE reads into MiXCR, producing one record per CDR3 protein. This table has approximately 690,000 distinct CDR3 sequences, under 70% appearing once. The sample was blood. These receptors all come from a man in his sixties in good health.

The chain joins TRBV11-2 to TRBJ2-5; TRBD2 matches at 11 bases. The CDR3 runs 16 residues. V was clipped by 6 bases and J by 2 bases; unmatched bases: 8. The germline gives CDR1 SGHAT, CDR2 FQNNGV. Here the CDR3 reads CASSPLAGGHQETQYF. For the CDR3, the DNA is TGTGCCAGCAGTCCTCTAGCGGGGGGCCATCAAGAGACCCAGTACTTC.

This clonotype appeared a few times. The chain has TRBV20-1 and TRBJ1-4; D remains ambiguous. Germline assignment: CDR1 DFQATT and CDR2 SNEGSKA (reference sequence). The CDR3 is made up of 15 amino acids. With 0 bases removed from V and 8 bases from J, the gap between germline ends came to 16 bases. CDR3 sequence (DNA): TGCAGTGCTAGAGATTTTATTGCCAAAAAGGAAAAACTGTTTTTT. Protein sequence: CSARDFIAKKEKLFF.

The V call is TRBV10-1, the J call TRBJ2-2; D not certain. The CDR3 loop spans 13 amino acids. Germline CDR1 and CDR2: WNHNN and SYGVQD (reference sequence). With 3 bases removed from V and 6 bases from J, the gap between germline ends came to 8 bases. The CDR3 region has the DNA TGCGCCAGCAGTGACGTCTCGGCCGGGGAGCTGTTTTTT. Translating it yields CASSDVSAGELFF.

The chain has TRBV25-1 and TRBJ2-7, with D maybe TRBD2 (5 bases). The assigned J gene may be wrong: the sequence end matches TRBJ2-5 better. The CDR3 loop spans 14 amino acids. Germline values: CDR1 MGHDK, CDR2 SYGVNS. Here the CDR3 DNA reads TGTGCCAGCAGTGAATTCGGGGATTGGGGGACCCAGTACTTC. Protein: CASSEFGDWGTQYF.

The chain recombines TRBV5-5 with TRBJ1-2; 7 bases align to TRBD1. Germline assignment: CDR1 SGHKS and CDR2 YYEKEE (reference sequence). V gave up 2 bases and J gave up 6 bases; unmatched junction bases: 7. There are 14 residues in the CDR3. The CDR3 spells CASSLVQGVNGYTF. The CDR3 DNA follows: TGTGCCAGCAGCTTAGTCCAGGGGGTCAATGGCTACACCTTC.

The rearrangement joins TRBV7-2 to TRBJ2-1, with a possible D match to TRBD2 (7 bases). V gave up 1 base and J gave up 4 bases, with 14 bases separating them. CDR3 length: 16 amino acids. Germline values: CDR1 SGHTA, CDR2 FQGNSA. CDR3 loop: CASSLVARGPYNEQFF. CDR3 bases: TGTGCCAGCAGCTTAGTTGCGCGGGGGCCATACAATGAGCAGTTCTTC.

The table lists this clonotype with a few counts. The chain has TRBV5-1 and TRBJ2-7; 10 positions match TRBD2. V was clipped by 4 bases and J by 5 bases; unmatched bases: 12. Germline V gene data show CDR1 as SGHRS and CDR2 as YFSETQ. CDR3 length: 16 residues. This chain's CDR3 is CASSRERGGLFHEQYF. CDR3 sequence (DNA): TGCGCCAGCAGCAGGGAGCGGGGGGGCCTTTTCCACGAGCAGTACTTC.

The genes are TRBV10-3 and TRBJ2-3, with D possibly being TRBD2 (5 bases). The CDR3 has 14 amino acids. The V gene's germline CDR1 is ENHRY and CDR2 SYGVKD. V shed 7 bases and J shed 2 bases, with 13 bases lying between them. CDR3 in DNA: TGTGCCATCAAGGTCGGAGCGGACACAGATACGCAGTATTTT. Its translation: CAIKVGADTDTQYF.

The chain uses TRBV5-1 and TRBJ1-2; 8 bases are a match to TRBD1. J was trimmed by 4 bases and V by 4 bases; bases with no gene match: 9. The CDR3 totals 15 residues. Germline V gene sequence: CDR1 SGHRS, CDR2 YFSETQ. CDR3 DNA: TGCGCCAGCAGCCCAGAACAGGGGGGGACCTATGGCTACACCTTC. Encoded protein: CASSPEQGGTYGYTF.

The rearrangement uses TRBV12-3 or TRBV12-4 and TRBJ2-7, with 13 bases aligning to TRBD2. V dropped 6 bases and J dropped 3; count of bases not matched to a gene: 5. This CDR3 region has 15 residues. CDR3 coding DNA: TGTGCCAGCAGCCTGGGACTAGCGGGATACTACGAGCAGTACTTC. This gives the protein CASSLGLAGYYEQYF.

This chain links TRBV7-8 with TRBJ2-1; D may be TRBD1 (6 bases). Trimming removed 5 bases from V and 4 bases from J, with 9 bases in between. Germline assignment: CDR1 SGHVS and CDR2 FQNEAQ. There are 13 residues in the CDR3. CDR3 bases: TGTGCCAGCAGCGGGGGCAAGTACAATGAGCAGTTCTTC. This translates into CASSGGKYNEQFF.

The V gene is TRBV20-1, the J gene TRBJ1-2; D not certain. The germline V and J ends were trimmed by 6 bases and 4 bases, with 15 bases remaining between them. The CDR3 length is 13 residues. In germline, CDR1 is DFQATT, CDR2 SNEGSKA (reference sequence). CDR3 sequence reads: CSAEGPQTYGYTF. CDR3 sequence (DNA): TGCAGTGCGGAAGGACCGCAGACCTATGGCTACACCTTC.

This clonotype was recorded at least ten times. The chain uses TRBV20-1 and TRBJ2-5; D could derive from TRBD1 or TRBD2 (6 bases each). CDR3 size: 16 residues. The germline V and J ends were trimmed by 2 bases and 2 bases, with 18 bases remaining between them. Germline loops: CDR1 DFQATT, CDR2 SNEGSKA (reference sequence). This chain's CDR3 is CSARTRRGALQETQYF. In nucleotides, the CDR3 is TGCAGTGCTAGAACAAGGAGGGGGGCCCTACAAGAGACCCAGTACTTC.

This chain uses TRBV12-3 or TRBV12-4 with TRBJ2-4; 7 bases are a match to TRBD1. V lost 6 bases and J lost 12; bases outside the gene matches: 11. The length of the CDR3 is 13 residues. The CDR3 nucleotides read TGTGCCAGCAGAATAGGACAGGCAATGGATCAGTACTTC. Residues: CASRIGQAMDQYF.